This TCR beta chain is from a study of blood T cell repertoires in COVID-19. Study context: Acute and convalescent COVID-19 specimens originated in the United States, Italy and Spain. In each case, the material was cDNA or gDNA derived from T cells, B-cell-depleted T cells, or PBMCs.

V gave up 7 bases and J gave up 7 bases, with 11 bases separating them. Germline V gene data show CDR1 as ENHRY and CDR2 as SYGVKD. The CDR3 has 13 residues. Only in-frame clones appear in the TCRdb table, and some are missing; sequencing was by immunoSEQ multiplex PCR. The sample records a few hundred thousand clones, around 89% being singletons. This TCR came from a man aged 30 to 39 with acute or convalescent COVID-19. Sequencing was performed on peripheral blood. V gene TRBV10-3 combines with J gene TRBJ1-6; D remains ambiguous. Here the CDR3 reads CAITREENSPLHF. The CDR3 coding sequence is TGTGCCATCACCCGGGAGGAAAATTCACCCCTCCACTTT.